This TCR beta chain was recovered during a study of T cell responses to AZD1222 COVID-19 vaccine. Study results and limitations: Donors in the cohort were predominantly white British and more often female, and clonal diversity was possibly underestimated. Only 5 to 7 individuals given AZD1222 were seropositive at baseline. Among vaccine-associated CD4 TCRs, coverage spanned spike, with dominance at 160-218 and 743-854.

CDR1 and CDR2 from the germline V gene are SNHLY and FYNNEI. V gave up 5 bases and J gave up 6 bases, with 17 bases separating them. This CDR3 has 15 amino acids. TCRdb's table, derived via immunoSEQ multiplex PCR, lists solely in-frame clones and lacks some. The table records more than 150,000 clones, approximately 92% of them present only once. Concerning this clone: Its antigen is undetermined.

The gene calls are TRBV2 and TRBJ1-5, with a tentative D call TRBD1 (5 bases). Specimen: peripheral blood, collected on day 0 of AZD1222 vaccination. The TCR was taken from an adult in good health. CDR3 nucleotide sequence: TGTGCCAGCAGTATAGGGACCGGGGGGAGTCAGCCCCAGCATTTT. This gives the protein CASSIGTGGSQPQHF.